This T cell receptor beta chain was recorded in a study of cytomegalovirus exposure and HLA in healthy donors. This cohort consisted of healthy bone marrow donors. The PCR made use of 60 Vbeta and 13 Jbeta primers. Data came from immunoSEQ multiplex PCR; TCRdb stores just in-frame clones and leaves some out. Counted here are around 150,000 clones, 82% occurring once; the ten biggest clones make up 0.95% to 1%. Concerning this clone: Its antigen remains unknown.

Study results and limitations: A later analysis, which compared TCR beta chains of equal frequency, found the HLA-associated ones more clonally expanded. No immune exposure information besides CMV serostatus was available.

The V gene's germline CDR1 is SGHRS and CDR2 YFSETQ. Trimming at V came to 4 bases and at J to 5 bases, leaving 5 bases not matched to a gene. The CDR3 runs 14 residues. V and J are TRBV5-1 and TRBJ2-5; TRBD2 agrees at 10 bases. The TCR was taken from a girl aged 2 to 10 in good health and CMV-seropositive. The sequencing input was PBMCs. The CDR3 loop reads CASSSGRAVETQYF. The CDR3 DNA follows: TGCGCCAGCAGCAGCGGGAGGGCCGTGGAGACCCAGTACTTC.